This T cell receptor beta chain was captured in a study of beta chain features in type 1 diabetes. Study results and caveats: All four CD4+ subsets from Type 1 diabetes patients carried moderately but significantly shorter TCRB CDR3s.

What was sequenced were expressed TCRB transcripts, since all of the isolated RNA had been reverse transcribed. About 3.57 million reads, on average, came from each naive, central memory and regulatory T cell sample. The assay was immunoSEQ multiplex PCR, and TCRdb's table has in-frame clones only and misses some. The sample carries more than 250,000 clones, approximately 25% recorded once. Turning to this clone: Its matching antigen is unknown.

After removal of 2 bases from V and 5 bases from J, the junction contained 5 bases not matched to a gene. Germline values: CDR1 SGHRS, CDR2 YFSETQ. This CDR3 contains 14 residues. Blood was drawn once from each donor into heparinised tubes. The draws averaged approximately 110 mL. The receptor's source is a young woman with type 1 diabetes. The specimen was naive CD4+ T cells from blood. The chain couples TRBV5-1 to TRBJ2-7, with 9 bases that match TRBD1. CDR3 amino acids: CASSFGTGQDEQYF. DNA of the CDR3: TGCGCCAGCAGCTTCGGGACAGGGCAAGACGAGCAGTACTTC.